This TCR gamma chain was retrieved from a study of gamma delta lymphoproliferative disorders and STAT genes. With CATT, TCRdb re-called clones from the multiplex PCR reads. The data hold about 1,900 gamma-chain clones, with 7% to 8.5% observed a single time. General study results and limits: Patient-control comparisons may be limited by differing T cell maturation stages.

The receptor sequences were amplified from genomic DNA of peripheral blood mononuclear cells. V lost 5 bases to trimming and J lost 3 bases; unmatched junction nucleotides: 4. This CDR3 spans 12 amino acids. Germline CDR1 and CDR2: VTNTFY and YDVSTARD (reference sequence). A remark on this clone: The antigen is unknown.

Material for sequencing was blood. This chain connects TRGV3 to TRGJ1 or TRGJ2. The J gene is absent in TCRdb and was assigned here via DNA matching to germline. The sequence came from a human donor with gamma-delta T-cell large granular lymphocyte leukemia. The CDR3 loop reads CATWVPYYKKLF. In nucleotides, the CDR3 is TGTGCCACCTGGGTCCCTTATTATAAGAAACTCTTT.